Given below is one TCR beta chain in context. No antigen is known for it. Base qualities are not provided; no much larger clone lies one nucleotide away. The sample originates from a study of long-term antiretroviral therapy in people with HIV (dated 2022 in TCRdb). Some background on the complete study: The earliest samples were collected about a decade before the 2015 WHO recommendation for immediate ART, when ART was typically delayed until CD4 counts fell. This retrospective serial study examined whether starting ART and sustained HIV suppression were associated with changes in the composition and diversity of the TRB repertoire in peripheral blood. A total of roughly 200 cryopreserved PBMC samples came from 25 to 35 adults with confirmed HIV infection and were collected serially over a mean of roughly six years (range 1-12). Of the roughly 30 participants with HIV, 10 to 11 were female. No cross-contamination during QIAcube processing was shown when test extractions of a monoclonal T-cell line were performed alongside 33 polyclonal samples.

Study-wide findings and limitations: Starting ART was linked to a significant rise in TRB diversity, yet even with long-term ART the diversity remained significantly lower than in transplant donor controls. Inferences about post-ART repertoire changes are limited because no data were available on ART adherence, viral resistance or therapy changes. Owing to limited PBMC availability, only the TCR beta chain was sequenced, without alpha chain pairing. Samples dated from 2004 to 2017, and the ART regimens used may be less effective than current ones. HIV repertoires had narrower CDR3 length ranges than controls, and the network structure suggested an antigen-experienced repertoire that shifted only slightly toward naive after ART. Expanded TRB clones identified before ART initiation dominated the repertoire across all time points, though the dominance fluctuated and decreased in many PLHIV after ART. Because pre-ART samples had limited cell numbers, profiling was done on unsorted PBMC rather than on sorted CD4+ and CD8+ T cells.

Unmatched junction bases come to 7, with V trimmed by 2 bases and J by 7 bases. CDR1 and CDR2 are drawn from the germline V gene: SGHTA, FQGNSA. The CDR3 spans 16 residues, from the cysteine through the phenylalanine. Only the CDR3 region is kept as DNA, spanning 48 bases read in frame from base 1. To be included, a participant needed at least one PBMC sample from before ART initiation plus at least two post-ART samples. All participants with HIV were treated in the United States of America. Before DNA extraction, cryopreserved samples of about 0.9-11 million PBMC were thawed and then washed. At the time of the earliest PBMC sample, participants with HIV were aged between roughly 20 and 55 years. Each participant contributed PBMC samples from 1-4 timepoints before ART initiation and 2-8 timepoints after ART initiation, with a median of 7 samples. Serial HIV viral load, CD4+ T-cell count, ART history and demographic data were obtained for every participant. A Qiagen kit on a QIAcube was used to extract genomic DNA from unsorted PBMC, with samples processed in batches of 12.

The immunoSEQ hsTCRB v3.0 assay was used at survey level resolution to sequence the TRB variable region. TRB sequencing targeted a depth of about 35,000-55,000 T-cell genomes per sample. TRB libraries were pooled and sequenced on an Illumina MiSeq using a v3 150-cycle kit. The authors' analysis ran thus. Repertoire analysis ran in R within a reproducible Nextflow workflow covering QC, data transformation and analysis. Custom analyses were implemented in LymphoSeq2, an R package for AIRR-Seq data exploration. A few samples that produced fewer than 5000 total TRB sequences were removed, so approximately 190 HIV repertoires were analyzed. Among the 200 or so HIV repertoires that were kept, almost 60 were collected before ART initiation and roughly 130 were collected after ART initiation. Repertoires were downsampled to 5000 TRB nucleotide sequences, and summary statistics were averaged over 100 downsampling iterations. Only TRB sequences with CDR3 regions of at least seven amino acids were retained for analysis. A Shannon entropy-derived clonality score and the Gini coefficient were used to measure diversity. In the repertoire networks, any two of the top 5000 CDR3 amino acid sequences were connected whenever the two sequences differed by an edit distance of one. For TRB CDR3 amino acid sequences, antigen specificity groups and MHC restriction were predicted with GLIPH2. To flag known CMV, EBV, HIV or tissue antigen associations, CDR3 amino acid sequences were matched against VDJdb and McPAS-TCR. Pre-ART, post-ART and control groups were compared with Wilcoxon signed-rank tests and Holm-Bonferroni correction. Drawn from immuneACCESS, this table holds only the in-frame rearrangements with V and J called that TCRdb kept. Clones are partly lost; checked studies trace under half to an unresolved V gene and leave the rest unexplained. That table supplies the V and J calls and clone size; D and trimming were determined from the DNA. A total of approximately 24,000 clones appear in this sample, more than 75% of them only once. The leading ten clones occupy more than 4% of the sample.

This clonotype was obtained from a man aged 25 to 40 with HIV. The sequencing here drew on unsorted PBMCs, taken roughly 5.9 years after starting antiretroviral therapy. The chain uses TRBV7-2 and TRBJ1-6; the junction holds 8 bases that match TRBD1. The nucleotide sequence reads TGTGCCAGCAGCTTACCGCCAGGGGGCCGGAATTCACCCCTCCACTTT. This codes for CASSLPPGGRNSPLHF.